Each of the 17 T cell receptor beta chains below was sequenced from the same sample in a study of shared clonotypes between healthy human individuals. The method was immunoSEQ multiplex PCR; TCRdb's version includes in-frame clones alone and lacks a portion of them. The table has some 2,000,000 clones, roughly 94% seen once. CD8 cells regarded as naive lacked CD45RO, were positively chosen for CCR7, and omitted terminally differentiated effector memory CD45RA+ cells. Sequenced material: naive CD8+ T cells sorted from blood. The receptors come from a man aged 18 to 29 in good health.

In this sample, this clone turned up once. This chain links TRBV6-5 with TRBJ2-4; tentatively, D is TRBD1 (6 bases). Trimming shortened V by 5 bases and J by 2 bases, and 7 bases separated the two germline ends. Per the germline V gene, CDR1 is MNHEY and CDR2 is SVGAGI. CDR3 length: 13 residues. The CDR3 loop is CASSDRPKNIQYF. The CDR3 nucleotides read TGTGCCAGCAGTGACAGGCCCAAAAACATTCAGTACTTC.

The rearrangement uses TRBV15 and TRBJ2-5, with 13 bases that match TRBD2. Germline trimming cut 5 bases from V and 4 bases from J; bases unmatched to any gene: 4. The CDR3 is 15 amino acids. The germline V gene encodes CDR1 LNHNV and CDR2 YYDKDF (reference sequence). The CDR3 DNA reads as TGTGCCACCAGCGGACTAGCGGGAGTGGCAGAGACCCAGTACTTC. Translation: CATSGLAGVAETQYF.

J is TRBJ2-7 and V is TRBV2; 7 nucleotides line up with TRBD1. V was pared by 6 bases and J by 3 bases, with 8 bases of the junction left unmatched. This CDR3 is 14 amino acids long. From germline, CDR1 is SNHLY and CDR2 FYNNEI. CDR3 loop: CASSADRDLYEQYF. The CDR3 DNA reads TGTGCCAGCAGCGCCGACAGGGATCTCTACGAGCAGTACTTC.

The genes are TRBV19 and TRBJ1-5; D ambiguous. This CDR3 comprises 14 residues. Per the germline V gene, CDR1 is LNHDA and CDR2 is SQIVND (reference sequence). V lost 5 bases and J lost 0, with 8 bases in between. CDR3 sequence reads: CASSPDFSNQPQHF. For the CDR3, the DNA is TGTGCCAGTAGTCCAGACTTTAGCAATCAGCCCCAGCATTTT.

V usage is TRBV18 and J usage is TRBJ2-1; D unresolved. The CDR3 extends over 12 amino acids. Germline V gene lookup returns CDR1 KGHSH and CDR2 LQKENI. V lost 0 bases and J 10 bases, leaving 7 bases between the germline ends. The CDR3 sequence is CASSPPGREQFF. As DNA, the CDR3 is TGTGCCAGCTCACCACCGGGTCGGGAGCAGTTCTTC.

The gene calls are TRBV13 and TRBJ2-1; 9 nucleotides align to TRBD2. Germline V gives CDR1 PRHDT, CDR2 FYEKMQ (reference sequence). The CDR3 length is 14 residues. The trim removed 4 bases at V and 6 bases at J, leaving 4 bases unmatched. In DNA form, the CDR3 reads TGTGCCAGCAGCTCCGGGACTAGCCCCAATGAGCAGTTCTTC. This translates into CASSSGTSPNEQFF.

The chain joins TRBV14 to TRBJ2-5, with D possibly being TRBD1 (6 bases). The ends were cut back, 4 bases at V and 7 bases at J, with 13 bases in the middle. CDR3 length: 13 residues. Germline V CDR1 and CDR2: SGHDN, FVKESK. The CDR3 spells CASSLQGMGTQYF. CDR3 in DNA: TGTGCCAGCAGCCTACAGGGAATGGGGACCCAGTACTTC.

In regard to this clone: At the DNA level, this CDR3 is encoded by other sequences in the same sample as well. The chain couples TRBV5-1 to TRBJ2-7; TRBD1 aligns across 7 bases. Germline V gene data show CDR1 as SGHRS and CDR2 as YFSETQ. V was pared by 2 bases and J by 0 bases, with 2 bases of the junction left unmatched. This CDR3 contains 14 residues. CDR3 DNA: TGCGCCAGCAGCTTAGACAGGGCCTCCTACGAGCAGTACTTC. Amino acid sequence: CASSLDRASYEQYF.

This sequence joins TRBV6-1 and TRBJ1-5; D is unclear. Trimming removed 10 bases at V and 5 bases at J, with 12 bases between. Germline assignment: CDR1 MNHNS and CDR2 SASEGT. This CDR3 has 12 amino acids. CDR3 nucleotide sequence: TGTGCCATCCTAGAGGAACATCAGCCCCAGCATTTT. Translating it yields CAILEEHQPQHF.

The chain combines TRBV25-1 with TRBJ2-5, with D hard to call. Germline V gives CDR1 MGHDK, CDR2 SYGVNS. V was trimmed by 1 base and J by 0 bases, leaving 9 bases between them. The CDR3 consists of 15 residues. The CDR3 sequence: CASSEFGENQETQYF. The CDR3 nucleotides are TGTGCCAGCAGTGAATTTGGCGAGAACCAAGAGACCCAGTACTTC.

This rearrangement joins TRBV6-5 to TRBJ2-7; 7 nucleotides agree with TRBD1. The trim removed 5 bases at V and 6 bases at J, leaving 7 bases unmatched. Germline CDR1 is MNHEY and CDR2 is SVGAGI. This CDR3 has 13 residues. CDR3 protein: CASSTSGTAEQYF. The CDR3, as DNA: TGTGCCAGCAGTACGTCCGGGACAGCCGAGCAGTACTTC.

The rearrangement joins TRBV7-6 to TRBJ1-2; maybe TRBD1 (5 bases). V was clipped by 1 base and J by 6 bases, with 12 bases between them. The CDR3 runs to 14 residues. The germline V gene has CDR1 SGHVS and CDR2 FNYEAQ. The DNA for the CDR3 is TGTGCCAGCAGCTTAGAGTCAGGGTTGGATGGCTACACCTTC. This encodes CASSLESGLDGYTF.

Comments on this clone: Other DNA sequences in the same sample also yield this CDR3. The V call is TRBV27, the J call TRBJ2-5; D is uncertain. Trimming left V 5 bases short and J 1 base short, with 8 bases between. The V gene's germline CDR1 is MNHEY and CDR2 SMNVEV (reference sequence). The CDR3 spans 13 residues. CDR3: CASSPALQETQYF. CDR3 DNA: TGTGCCAGCAGTCCCGCTCTCCAAGAGACCCAGTACTTC.

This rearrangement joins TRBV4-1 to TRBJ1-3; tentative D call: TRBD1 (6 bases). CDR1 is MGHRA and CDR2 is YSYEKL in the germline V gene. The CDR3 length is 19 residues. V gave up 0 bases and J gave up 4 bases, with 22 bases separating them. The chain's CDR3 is CASSQEWVPGAEGGNTIYF. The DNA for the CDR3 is TGCGCCAGCAGCCAAGAGTGGGTACCAGGGGCAGAAGGAGGAAACACCATATATTTT.

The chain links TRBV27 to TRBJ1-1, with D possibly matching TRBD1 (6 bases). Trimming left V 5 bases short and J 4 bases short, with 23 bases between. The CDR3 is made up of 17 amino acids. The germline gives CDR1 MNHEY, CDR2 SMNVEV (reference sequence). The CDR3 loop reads CASSPVSRTALGTEAFF. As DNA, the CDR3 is TGTGCCAGCAGTCCAGTTTCTCGGACAGCCCTGGGCACTGAAGCTTTCTTT.

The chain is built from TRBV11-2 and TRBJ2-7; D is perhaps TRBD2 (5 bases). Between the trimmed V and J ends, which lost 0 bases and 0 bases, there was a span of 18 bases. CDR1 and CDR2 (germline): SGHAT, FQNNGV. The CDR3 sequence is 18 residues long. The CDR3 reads CASSLDLGAAVPSYEQYF. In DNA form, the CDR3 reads TGTGCCAGCAGCTTAGATTTGGGAGCCGCAGTGCCCTCCTACGAGCAGTACTTC.

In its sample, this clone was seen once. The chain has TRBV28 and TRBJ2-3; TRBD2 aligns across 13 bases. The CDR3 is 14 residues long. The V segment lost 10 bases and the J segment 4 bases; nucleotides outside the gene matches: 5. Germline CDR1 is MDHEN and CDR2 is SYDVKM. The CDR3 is CATRLAGGPDTQYF. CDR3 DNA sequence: TGTGCCACCCGACTAGCGGGGGGACCAGATACGCAGTATTTT.